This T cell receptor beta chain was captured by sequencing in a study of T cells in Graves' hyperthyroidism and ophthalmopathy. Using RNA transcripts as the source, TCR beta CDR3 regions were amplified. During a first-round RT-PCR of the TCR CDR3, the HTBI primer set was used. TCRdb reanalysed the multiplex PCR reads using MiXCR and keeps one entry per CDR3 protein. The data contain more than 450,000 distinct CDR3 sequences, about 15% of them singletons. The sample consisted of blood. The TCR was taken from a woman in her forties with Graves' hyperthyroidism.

This CDR3 is CASSQVLSGGHSSYEQYF. CDR3 DNA: TGCGCCAGCAGCCAAGTGCTTAGCGGGGGACACAGCTCCTACGAGCAGTACTTC. V gene TRBV4-1 combines with J gene TRBJ2-7, with TRBD2 matching over 9 bases. J was trimmed by 0 bases and V by 1 base; bases with no gene match: 10. Germline lookup yields CDR1 MGHRA and CDR2 YSYEKL. The CDR3 has 18 amino acids.